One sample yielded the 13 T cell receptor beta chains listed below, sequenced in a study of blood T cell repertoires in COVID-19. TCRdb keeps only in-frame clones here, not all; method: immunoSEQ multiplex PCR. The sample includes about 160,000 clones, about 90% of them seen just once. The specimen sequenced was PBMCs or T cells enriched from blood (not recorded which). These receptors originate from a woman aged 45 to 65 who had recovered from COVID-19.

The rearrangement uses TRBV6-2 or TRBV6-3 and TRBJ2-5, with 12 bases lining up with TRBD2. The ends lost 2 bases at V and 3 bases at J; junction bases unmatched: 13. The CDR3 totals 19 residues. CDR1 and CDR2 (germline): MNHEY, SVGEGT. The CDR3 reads CASSYDTSGRRVGKETQYF. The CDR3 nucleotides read TGTGCCAGCAGTTACGACACTAGCGGGAGGCGCGTGGGGAAAGAGACCCAGTACTTC.

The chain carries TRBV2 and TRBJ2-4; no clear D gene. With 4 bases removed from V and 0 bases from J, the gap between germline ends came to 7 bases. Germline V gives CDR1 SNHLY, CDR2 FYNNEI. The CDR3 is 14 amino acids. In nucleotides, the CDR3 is TGTGCCAGCAGTGCGGAGATAGCCAAAAACATTCAGTACTTC. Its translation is CASSAEIAKNIQYF.

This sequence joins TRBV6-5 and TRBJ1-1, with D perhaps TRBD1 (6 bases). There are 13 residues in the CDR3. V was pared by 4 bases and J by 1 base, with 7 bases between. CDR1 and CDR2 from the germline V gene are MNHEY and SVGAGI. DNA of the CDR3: TGTGCCAGCAGTTCGACAGGGAACACTGAAGCTTTCTTT. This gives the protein CASSSTGNTEAFF.

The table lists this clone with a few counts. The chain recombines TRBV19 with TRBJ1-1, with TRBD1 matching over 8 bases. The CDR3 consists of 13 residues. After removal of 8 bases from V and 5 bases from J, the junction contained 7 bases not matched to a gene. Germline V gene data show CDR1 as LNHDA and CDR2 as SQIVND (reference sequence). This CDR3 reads CASDTRGLTEAFF. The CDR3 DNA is TGTGCCAGTGACACCAGGGGGCTTACTGAAGCTTTCTTT.

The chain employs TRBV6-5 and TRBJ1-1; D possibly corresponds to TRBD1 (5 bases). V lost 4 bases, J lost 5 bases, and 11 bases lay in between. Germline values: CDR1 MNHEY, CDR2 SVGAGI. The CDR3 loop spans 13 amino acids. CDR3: CASSFGGWTEAFF. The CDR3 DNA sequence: TGTGCCAGCAGTTTTGGGGGGTGGACTGAAGCTTTCTTT.

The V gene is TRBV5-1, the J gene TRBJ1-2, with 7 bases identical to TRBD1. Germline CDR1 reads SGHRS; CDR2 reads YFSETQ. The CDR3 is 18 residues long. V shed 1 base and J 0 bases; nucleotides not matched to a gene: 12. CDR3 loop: CASSLIPGFGQANYGYTF. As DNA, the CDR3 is TGCGCCAGCAGCTTGATCCCGGGGTTCGGACAGGCTAACTATGGCTACACCTTC.

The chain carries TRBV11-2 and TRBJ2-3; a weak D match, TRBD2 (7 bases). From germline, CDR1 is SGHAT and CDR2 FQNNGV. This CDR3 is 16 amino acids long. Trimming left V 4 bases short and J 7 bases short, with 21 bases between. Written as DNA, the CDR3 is TGTGCCAGCAGCTCCGCCCTGCAAGGGAGGGGGTATACGCAGTATTTT. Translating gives CASSSALQGRGYTQYF.

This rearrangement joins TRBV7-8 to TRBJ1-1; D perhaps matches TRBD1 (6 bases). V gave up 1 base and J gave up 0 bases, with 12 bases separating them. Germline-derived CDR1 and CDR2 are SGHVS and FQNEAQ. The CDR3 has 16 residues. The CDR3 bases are TGTGCCAGCAGCTTAGTTGGGGGCGCTTTGAACACTGAAGCTTTCTTT. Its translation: CASSLVGGALNTEAFF.

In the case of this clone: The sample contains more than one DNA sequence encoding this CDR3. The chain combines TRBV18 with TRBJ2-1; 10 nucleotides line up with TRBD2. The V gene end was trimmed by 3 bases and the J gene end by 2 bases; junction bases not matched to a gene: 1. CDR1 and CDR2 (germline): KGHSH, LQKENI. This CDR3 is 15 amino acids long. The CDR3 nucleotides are TGTGCCAGCTCACCGGGACTAGCGCCCTACAATGAGCAGTTCTTC. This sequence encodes CASSPGLAPYNEQFF.

The CDR3, as DNA: TGTGCCAGCTCACCACGGGGACTAGCGGGAGTTTACGAGCAGTACTTC. As protein: CASSPRGLAGVYEQYF. The chain has TRBV18 and TRBJ2-7, with 14 bases that match TRBD2. The CDR3 runs 16 residues. Germline CDR1 KGHSH, CDR2 LQKENI. V was clipped by 1 base and J by 4 bases; unmatched bases: 3.

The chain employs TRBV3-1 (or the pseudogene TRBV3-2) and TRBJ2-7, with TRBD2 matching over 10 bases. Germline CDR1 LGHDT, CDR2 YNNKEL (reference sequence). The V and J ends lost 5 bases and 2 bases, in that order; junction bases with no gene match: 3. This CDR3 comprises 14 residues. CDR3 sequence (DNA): TGTGCCAGCAGCGTACTAGCGGGACCCTACGAGCAGTACTTC. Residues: CASSVLAGPYEQYF.

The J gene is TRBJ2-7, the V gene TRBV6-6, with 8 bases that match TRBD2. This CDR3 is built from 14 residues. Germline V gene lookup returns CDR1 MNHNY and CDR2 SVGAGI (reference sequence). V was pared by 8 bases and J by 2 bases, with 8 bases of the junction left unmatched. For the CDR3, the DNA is TGTGCCAGCCGCCCGGGGGGGGATCCCTACGAGCAGTACTTC. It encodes CASRPGGDPYEQYF.

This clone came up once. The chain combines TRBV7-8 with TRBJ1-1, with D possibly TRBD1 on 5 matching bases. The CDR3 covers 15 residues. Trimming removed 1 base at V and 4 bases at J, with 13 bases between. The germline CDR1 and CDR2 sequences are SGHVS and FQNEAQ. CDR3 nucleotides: TGTGCCAGCAGCTTAGAGACGGGGGGGGGCACTGAAGCTTTCTTT. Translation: CASSLETGGGTEAFF.